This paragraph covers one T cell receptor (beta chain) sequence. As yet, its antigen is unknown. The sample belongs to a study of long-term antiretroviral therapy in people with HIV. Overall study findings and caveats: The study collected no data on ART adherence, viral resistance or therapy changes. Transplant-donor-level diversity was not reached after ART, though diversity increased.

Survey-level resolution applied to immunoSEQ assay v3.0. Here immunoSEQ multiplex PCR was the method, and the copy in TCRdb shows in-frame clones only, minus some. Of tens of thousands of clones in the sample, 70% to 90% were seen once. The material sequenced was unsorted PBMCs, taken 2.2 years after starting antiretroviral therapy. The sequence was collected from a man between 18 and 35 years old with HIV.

The CDR3 nucleotides are TGTGCCAGCTCACTGGGGTCGGCAGGGAACACTGAAGCTTTCTTT. It specifies CASSLGSAGNTEAFF. The V and J genes are TRBV18 and TRBJ1-1; D unclear. CDR1 is KGHSH and CDR2 is LQKENI in the germline V gene. V lost 4 bases and J 1 base, leaving 13 bases between the germline ends. The CDR3 runs to 15 residues.